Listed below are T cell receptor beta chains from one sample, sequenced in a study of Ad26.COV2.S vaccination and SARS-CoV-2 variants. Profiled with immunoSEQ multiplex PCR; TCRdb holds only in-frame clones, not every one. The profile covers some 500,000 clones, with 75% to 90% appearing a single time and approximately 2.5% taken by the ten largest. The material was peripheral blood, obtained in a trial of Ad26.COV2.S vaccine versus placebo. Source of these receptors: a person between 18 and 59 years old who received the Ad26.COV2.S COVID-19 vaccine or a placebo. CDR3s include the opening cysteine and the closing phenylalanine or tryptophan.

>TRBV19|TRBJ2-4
CASRTQGGDIQYF
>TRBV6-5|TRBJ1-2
CASRLSGSNYGYTF
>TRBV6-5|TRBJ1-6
CASSYDRVFTNSPLHF
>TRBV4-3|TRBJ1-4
CASSLRPRGPNEKLFF
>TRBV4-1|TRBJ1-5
CASSPGQAKASNQPQHF
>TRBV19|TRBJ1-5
CASSKQLNQPQHF
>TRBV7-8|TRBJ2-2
CASSLYPGPNTGELFF
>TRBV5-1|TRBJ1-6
CASSFGDSHYSPLHF
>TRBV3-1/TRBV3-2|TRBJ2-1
CASSQPPPTSARQFF
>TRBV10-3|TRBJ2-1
CAITPGTDRLAGVKVEQFF
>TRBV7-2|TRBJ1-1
CASSFQGASEAFF
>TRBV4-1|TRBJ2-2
CASNQRGGFPGELFF
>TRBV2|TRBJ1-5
CASSVTGNQPQHF
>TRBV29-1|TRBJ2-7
CSVVGDGLTYEQYF
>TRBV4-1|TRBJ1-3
CASSSGSWGGNTIYF
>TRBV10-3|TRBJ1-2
CAIHPDLGYGYTF
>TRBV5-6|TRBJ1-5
CASSQDGRGDQPQHF
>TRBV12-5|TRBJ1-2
CASGFPAAYGYTF
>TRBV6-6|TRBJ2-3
CASTPPRASGTDTQYF
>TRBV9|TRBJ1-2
CASSAGLGVRGYTF
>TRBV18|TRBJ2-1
CASSPGLAEEQFF
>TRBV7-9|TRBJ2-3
CASSGGTLYTDTQYF
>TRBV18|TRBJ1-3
CASSITPGQVFSGNTIYF
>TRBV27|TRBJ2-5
CASSLGRGLQETQYF
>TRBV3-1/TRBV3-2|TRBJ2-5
CASSQLAGGQETQYF
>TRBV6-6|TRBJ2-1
CASRYAFNEQFF
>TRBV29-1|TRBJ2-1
CSVVLPSGRATNEQFF
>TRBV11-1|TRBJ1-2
CASSSDGSAEGYTF
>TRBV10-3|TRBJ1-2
CAISETGPGIYGYTF
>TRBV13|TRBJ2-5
CASSSSGRVETQYF
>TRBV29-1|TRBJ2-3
CSVGSRGLAGGPRDTQYF
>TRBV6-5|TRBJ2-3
CASRDRSTDTQYF
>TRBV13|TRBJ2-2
CASSLPRGSNTGELFF
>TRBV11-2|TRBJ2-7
CASSLDRDSYEQYF
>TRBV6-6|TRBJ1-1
CASSYSPAGEPEAFF
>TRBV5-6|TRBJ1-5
CASSFNGDSSNQPQHF
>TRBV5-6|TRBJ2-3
CASSLVPDTQYF
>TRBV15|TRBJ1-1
CATSRLRETEAFF
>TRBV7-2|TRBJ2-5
CASSPPAGGPGLGGETQYF
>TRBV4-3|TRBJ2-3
CASSQGSSGSSGTDTQYF
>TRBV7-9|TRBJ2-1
CASSLGSAELYHEQFF
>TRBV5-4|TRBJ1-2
CASSSYRTGESGYTF